Listed below are T cell receptor beta chains from one sample, sequenced in a study of shared clonotypes between healthy human individuals. The table came from immunoSEQ multiplex PCR; TCRdb's copy has only in-frame clones and leaves some out. The data contain over 300,000 clones, roughly 91% of them seen just once; the ten biggest clones take up roughly 17%. Sequenced input: memory CD8+ T cells sorted from blood. All receptors derive from a young man in good health. Both conserved end residues are part of each CDR3. D genes are given only for firm matches. Some rows mark clone size as missing; the rest say once, few, many or name a class of expanded clone.

size: .
J: TRBJ2-5
D: .
V: TRBV4-3
CDR3: CASSQAWVRKVQETQYF
DNA: TGCGCCAGCAGCCAGGCTTGGGTAAGGAAAGTACAAGAGACCCAGTACTTC

size: .
J: TRBJ2-1
D: .
V: TRBV5-5
CDR3: CASSFWGSSYNEQFF
DNA: TGTGCCAGCAGCTTCTGGGGGAGCTCCTACAATGAGCAGTTCTTC

size: .
J: TRBJ2-1
D: TRBD2
V: TRBV4-1
CDR3: CASSQEGTSPVNEQFF
DNA: TGCGCCAGCAGCCAAGAGGGGACTAGTCCTGTCAATGAGCAGTTCTTC

size: .
J: TRBJ2-1
D: TRBD2
V: TRBV6-5
CDR3: CASSPAAGVVNEQFF
DNA: TGTGCCAGCAGTCCCGCAGCGGGAGTGGTCAATGAGCAGTTCTTC

size: many
J: TRBJ1-4
D: TRBD1
V: TRBV4-2
CDR3: CASSQDPGQGAEKLFF
DNA: TGTGCCAGCAGCCAAGATCCGGGACAGGGGGCTGAAAAACTGTTTTTT

size: .
J: TRBJ1-5
D: .
V: TRBV4-3
CDR3: CASSQGYSNQPQHF
DNA: TGCGCCAGCAGCCAAGGGTATAGCAATCAGCCCCAGCATTTT

size: .
J: TRBJ2-3
D: .
V: TRBV5-1
CDR3: CASSFHKGRPYF
DNA: TGCGCCAGCAGCTTTCACAAGGGACGTCCATATTTT

size: .
J: TRBJ1-1
D: TRBD1
V: TRBV27
CDR3: CASSPIGTGGPTEAFF
DNA: TGTGCCAGCAGTCCAATTGGGACAGGGGGCCCCACTGAAGCTTTCTTT

size: .
J: TRBJ2-5
D: TRBD2
V: TRBV2
CDR3: CASTYGLAVETQYF
DNA: TGTGCCAGCACATATGGACTAGCGGTAGAGACCCAGTACTTC

size: few
J: TRBJ2-1
D: .
V: TRBV6-4
CDR3: CASSVAYNNEQFF
DNA: TGTGCCAGCAGTGTCGCCTACAACAATGAGCAGTTCTTC

size: .
J: TRBJ2-7
D: TRBD1
V: TRBV7-9
CDR3: CASSLVGTGLDEQYF
DNA: TGTGCCAGCAGCTTAGTAGGGACAGGGCTAGACGAGCAGTACTTC

size: .
J: TRBJ2-7
D: TRBD2
V: TRBV7-8
CDR3: CASSPTSGSGAYEQYF
DNA: TGTGCCAGCAGTCCAACTAGCGGGAGTGGCGCCTACGAGCAGTACTTC

size: .
J: TRBJ2-1
D: .
V: TRBV7-9
CDR3: CASSVPSDNEQFF
DNA: TGTGCCAGCAGCGTACCTAGCGACAATGAGCAGTTCTTC

size: once
J: TRBJ2-7
D: .
V: TRBV7-9
CDR3: CASSLGLGEQYF
DNA: TGTGCCAGCAGCTTGGGCCTTGGCGAGCAGTACTTC

size: .
J: TRBJ2-1
D: TRBD2
V: TRBV4-3
CDR3: CASSQDDKRDEQFF
DNA: TGCGCCAGCAGCCAAGATGATAAGCGGGACGAGCAGTTCTTC

size: .
J: TRBJ2-5
D: .
V: TRBV10-2
CDR3: CASLERETQYF
DNA: TGCGCCAGCTTGGAGAGGGAGACCCAGTACTTC

size: .
J: TRBJ2-7
D: TRBD1
V: TRBV10-1
CDR3: CASSESGTGYEQYF
DNA: TGCGCCAGCAGTGAGTCGGGGACAGGCTACGAGCAGTACTTC

size: .
J: TRBJ2-2
D: TRBD1
V: TRBV7-6
CDR3: CASSYNYRGDGELFF
DNA: TGTGCCAGCAGCTACAACTACAGGGGCGACGGGGAGCTGTTTTTT

size: .
J: TRBJ2-2
D: TRBD2
V: TRBV7-7
CDR3: CASSLAGGLELFF
DNA: TGTGCTAGCAGCTTAGCGGGGGGGCTGGAGCTGTTTTTT

size: .
J: TRBJ2-1
D: .
V: TRBV5-1
CDR3: CASSLEGERYNNEQFF
DNA: TGCGCCAGCAGCCTGGAGGGGGAGCGGTATAACAATGAGCAGTTCTTC

size: .
J: TRBJ2-7
D: .
V: TRBV6-5
CDR3: CASSYSPDRGEQYF
DNA: TGTGCCAGCAGTTACTCGCCGGACAGAGGCGAGCAGTACTTC

size: .
J: TRBJ2-3
D: TRBD2
V: TRBV7-9
CDR3: CASSSMGTSELWDTQYF
DNA: TGTGCCAGCAGCTCAATGGGGACTAGCGAGCTTTGGGACACGCAGTATTTT

size: once
J: TRBJ2-1
D: .
V: TRBV30
CDR3: CAWSADGNNEQFF
DNA: TGTGCCTGGAGTGCGGACGGGAACAATGAGCAGTTCTTC

size: .
J: TRBJ1-1
D: TRBD1
V: TRBV11-2
CDR3: CASSLDFGDRVEAFF
DNA: TGTGCCAGCAGCTTAGACTTCGGGGACAGGGTAGAAGCTTTCTTT

size: .
J: TRBJ2-5
D: .
V: TRBV9
CDR3: CASSEDWVETQYF
DNA: TGTGCCAGCAGCGAGGACTGGGTAGAGACCCAGTACTTC

size: once
J: TRBJ1-1
D: .
V: TRBV27
CDR3: CASSPTWMVGAFF
DNA: TGTGCCAGCAGTCCAACATGGATGGTAGGGGCTTTCTTT

size: .
J: TRBJ1-2
D: TRBD1
V: TRBV19
CDR3: CASSIMWTGLRTGYTF
DNA: TGTGCCAGTAGTATAATGTGGACAGGGCTAAGAACCGGCTACACCTTC

size: .
J: TRBJ1-1
D: TRBD1
V: TRBV6-5
CDR3: CASSFSTGYTEAFF
DNA: TGTGCCAGCAGTTTTTCGACAGGGTACACTGAAGCTTTCTTT

size: .
J: TRBJ1-2
D: TRBD1
V: TRBV29-1
CDR3: CSATPGGANYGYTF
DNA: TGCAGCGCGACCCCAGGGGGGGCTAACTATGGCTACACCTTC

size: .
J: TRBJ1-2
D: .
V: TRBV7-9
CDR3: CASSLDAGYGYTF
DNA: TGTGCCAGCAGCTTAGATGCGGGCTATGGCTACACCTTC

size: .
J: TRBJ2-7
D: .
V: TRBV27
CDR3: CASNSLPGTVPYEQYF
DNA: TGTGCCAGCAACTCGCTTCCAGGGACCGTCCCCTACGAGCAGTACTTC

size: .
J: TRBJ2-3
D: .
V: TRBV9
CDR3: CASSPQHRGRMSTDTQYF
DNA: TGTGCCAGCAGCCCGCAGCATCGAGGGAGGATGAGCACAGATACGCAGTATTTT

size: .
J: TRBJ2-1
D: .
V: TRBV5-1
CDR3: CASSLAVRIHEQFF
DNA: TGCGCCAGCAGCTTGGCAGTTAGGATCCATGAGCAGTTCTTC

size: few
J: TRBJ2-2
D: .
V: TRBV27
CDR3: CASSPQGRAGELFF
DNA: TGTGCCAGCAGTCCCCAGGGTAGGGCCGGGGAGCTGTTTTTT

size: .
J: TRBJ1-3
D: .
V: TRBV28
CDR3: CASSSPRFGGGGNTIYF
DNA: TGTGCCAGCAGTTCCCCCCGTTTCGGCGGAGGTGGAAACACCATATATTTT

size: .
J: TRBJ1-1
D: .
V: TRBV4-1
CDR3: CASGGGPDTEAFF
DNA: TGCGCCAGCGGGGGGGGGCCGGACACTGAAGCTTTCTTT

size: .
J: TRBJ1-4
D: .
V: TRBV6-6
CDR3: CASNRHVFNEKLFF
DNA: TGTGCCAGCAACAGACACGTTTTTAATGAAAAACTGTTTTTT

size: .
J: TRBJ2-2
D: .
V: TRBV27
CDR3: CASSFKLRDISLSYGELFF
DNA: TGTGCCAGCAGTTTCAAACTCCGGGACATATCTTTGTCTTACGGGGAGCTGTTTTTT

size: .
J: TRBJ1-2
D: .
V: TRBV13
CDR3: CASSSSDGNGYTF
DNA: TGTGCCAGCAGCTCCTCGGACGGGAATGGCTACACCTTC

size: .
J: TRBJ2-7
D: .
V: TRBV2
CDR3: CASSESLFGEQYF
DNA: TGTGCCAGCAGTGAAAGCCTTTTTGGCGAGCAGTACTTC

size: few
J: TRBJ2-3
D: .
V: TRBV15
CDR3: CATSPTSTDTQYF
DNA: TGTGCCACCAGCCCAACCTCCACAGATACGCAGTATTTT

size: .
J: TRBJ2-7
D: TRBD1
V: TRBV5-4
CDR3: CASSLRDRAFVEQYF
DNA: TGTGCCAGCAGCTTGAGGGACAGGGCTTTTGTCGAGCAGTACTTC

size: .
J: TRBJ1-1
D: .
V: TRBV7-9
CDR3: CASSSDSGATEAFF
DNA: TGTGCCAGCAGCTCCGATTCAGGGGCCACTGAAGCTTTCTTT

size: .
J: TRBJ2-3
D: .
V: TRBV6-5
CDR3: CASSYVVAASTDTQYF
DNA: TGTGCCAGCAGTTACGTGGTAGCGGCTAGCACAGATACGCAGTATTTT

size: .
J: TRBJ2-2
D: .
V: TRBV6-5
CDR3: CAISYSPNTGELFF
DNA: TGTGCCATTTCCTATAGCCCTAACACCGGGGAGCTGTTTTTT

size: .
J: TRBJ1-2
D: TRBD1
V: TRBV7-2
CDR3: CASSLTGQDYHGYTF
DNA: TGTGCCAGCAGCTTAACGGGACAGGACTATCATGGCTACACCTTC

size: .
J: TRBJ2-6
D: .
V: TRBV10-1
CDR3: CASSANPIAQSRANVLTF
DNA: TGCGCCAGCAGTGCGAATCCGATCGCACAAAGTCGGGCCAACGTCCTGACTTTC

size: .
J: TRBJ2-7
D: TRBD1
V: TRBV9
CDR3: CASSSSGTGGSEQYF
DNA: TGTGCCAGCAGTTCCTCCGGGACAGGGGGCTCCGAGCAGTACTTC

size: few
J: TRBJ2-2
D: TRBD2
V: TRBV27
CDR3: CASSWTSGAATGELFF
DNA: TGTGCCAGCAGCTGGACTAGCGGGGCTGCCACCGGGGAGCTGTTTTTT

size: .
J: TRBJ2-5
D: TRBD2
V: TRBV6-5
CDR3: CASSYRTSGQETQYF
DNA: TGTGCCAGCAGTTACCGGACTAGCGGCCAAGAGACCCAGTACTTC

size: .
J: TRBJ2-1
D: TRBD1
V: TRBV5-1
CDR3: CASSLPGGREYNEQFF
DNA: TGCGCCAGCAGCCTCCCAGGGGGCAGGGAATACAATGAGCAGTTCTTC

size: .
J: TRBJ2-1
D: TRBD2
V: TRBV7-9
CDR3: CASSLGVREGRVEQFF
DNA: TGTGCCAGCAGTCTGGGAGTGCGGGAGGGCCGGGTTGAGCAGTTCTTC

size: .
J: TRBJ2-2
D: .
V: TRBV27
CDR3: CASSLSRPALNTGELFF
DNA: TGTGCCAGCAGTTTATCGCGGCCAGCGCTCAACACCGGGGAGCTGTTTTTT

size: once
J: TRBJ2-7
D: TRBD1
V: TRBV11-2
CDR3: CASSLLTGEGEQYF
DNA: TGTGCCAGCAGCCTTCTGACAGGGGAAGGCGAGCAGTACTTC